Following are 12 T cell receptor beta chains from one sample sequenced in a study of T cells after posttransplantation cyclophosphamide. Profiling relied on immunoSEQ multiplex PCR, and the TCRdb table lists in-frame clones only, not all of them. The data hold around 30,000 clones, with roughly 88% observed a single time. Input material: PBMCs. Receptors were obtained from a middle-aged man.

In nucleotides, the CDR3 is TGTGCCAGCAGCTTAGGACTAGCGGGGAACAATGAGCAGTTCTTC. This gives the protein CASSLGLAGNNEQFF. The chain carries TRBV7-2 and TRBJ2-1, with 11 bases identical to TRBD2. The CDR3 length is 15 residues. Trimming took 1 base from V and 5 from J; bases not matched to a gene: 1. Germline lookup yields CDR1 SGHTA and CDR2 FQGNSA.

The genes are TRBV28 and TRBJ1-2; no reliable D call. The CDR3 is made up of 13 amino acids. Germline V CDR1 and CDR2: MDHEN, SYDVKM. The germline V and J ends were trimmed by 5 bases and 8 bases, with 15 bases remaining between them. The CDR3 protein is CASSPQRWWGYTF. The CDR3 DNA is TGTGCCAGCAGTCCCCAGAGGTGGTGGGGCTACACCTTC.

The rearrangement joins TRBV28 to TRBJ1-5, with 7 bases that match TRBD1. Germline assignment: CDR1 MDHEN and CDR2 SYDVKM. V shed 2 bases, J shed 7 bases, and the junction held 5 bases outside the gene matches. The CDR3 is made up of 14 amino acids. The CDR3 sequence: CASSLAGGGQPQHF. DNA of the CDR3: TGTGCCAGCAGTTTAGCAGGGGGTGGCCAGCCCCAGCATTTT.

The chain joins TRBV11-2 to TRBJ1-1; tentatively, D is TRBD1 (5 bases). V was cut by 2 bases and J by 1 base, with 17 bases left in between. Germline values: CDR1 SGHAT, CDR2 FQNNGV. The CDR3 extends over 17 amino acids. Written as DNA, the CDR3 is TGTGCCAGCAGCTTATTCCAGGGAGGTACGAGGAACACTGAAGCTTTCTTT. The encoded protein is CASSLFQGGTRNTEAFF. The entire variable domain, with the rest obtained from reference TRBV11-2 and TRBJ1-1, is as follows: EAGVAQSPRYKIIEKRQSVAFWCNPISGHATLYWYQQILGQGPKLLIQFQNNGVVDDSQLPKDRFSAERLKGVDSTLKIQPAKLEDSAVYLCASSLFQGGTRNTEAFFGQGTRLTVV.

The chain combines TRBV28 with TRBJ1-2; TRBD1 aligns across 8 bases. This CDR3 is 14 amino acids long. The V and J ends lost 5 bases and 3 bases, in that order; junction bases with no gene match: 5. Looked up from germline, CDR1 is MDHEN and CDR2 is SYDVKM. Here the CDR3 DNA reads TGTGCCAGCAGTCACGGACAGGGTTACTATGGCTACACCTTC. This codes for CASSHGQGYYGYTF.

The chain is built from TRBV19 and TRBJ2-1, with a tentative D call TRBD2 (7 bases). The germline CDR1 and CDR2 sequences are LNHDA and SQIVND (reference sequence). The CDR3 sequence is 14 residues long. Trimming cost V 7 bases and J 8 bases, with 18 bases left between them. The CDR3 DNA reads TGTGCCAGTAATCGGGGGGCAGGTTTCGATGAGCAGTTCTTC. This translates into CASNRGAGFDEQFF.

The CDR3 here is CSVERQTNTEAFF. In nucleotides, the CDR3 is TGCAGCGTTGAACGACAAACGAACACTGAAGCTTTCTTT. The chain couples TRBV29-1 to TRBJ1-1; D remains ambiguous. In germline, CDR1 is SQVTM, CDR2 ANQGSEA. This CDR3 has 13 amino acids. V gave up 2 bases and J gave up 1 base, with 8 bases separating them. Supplemented by reference TRBV29-1 and TRBJ1-1, the full variable domain reads SAVISQKPSRDICQRGTSLTIQCQVDSQVTMMFWYRQQPGQSLTLIATANQGSEATYESGFVIDKFPISRPNLTFSTLTVSNMSPEDSSIYLCSVERQTNTEAFFGQGTRLTVV.

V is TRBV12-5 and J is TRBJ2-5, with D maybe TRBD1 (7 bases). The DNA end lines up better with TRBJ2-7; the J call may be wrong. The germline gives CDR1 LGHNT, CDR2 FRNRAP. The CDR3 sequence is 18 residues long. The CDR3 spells CASGLVLGAGQSNYEQYF. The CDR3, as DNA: TGTGCTAGTGGTTTGGTACTCGGGGCGGGACAGTCAAACTACGAGCAGTACTTC.

As DNA, the CDR3 is TGCGCCAGCAGCTTGGGTTCCGGGGTTGATCAGCCCCAGCATTTT. This codes for CASSLGSGVDQPQHF. The chain joins TRBV5-1 to TRBJ1-5; no reliable D call. The germline CDR1 and CDR2 sequences are SGHRS and YFSETQ. V lost 0 bases and J lost 5, with 12 bases in between. This CDR3 contains 15 residues.

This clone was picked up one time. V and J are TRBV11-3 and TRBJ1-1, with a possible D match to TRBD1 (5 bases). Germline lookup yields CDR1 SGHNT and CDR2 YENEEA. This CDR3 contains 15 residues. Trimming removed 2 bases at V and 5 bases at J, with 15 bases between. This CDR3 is CASSLPLGGSTEAFF. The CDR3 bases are TGTGCCAGCAGCTTACCCCTCGGGGGGTCTACTGAAGCTTTCTTT.

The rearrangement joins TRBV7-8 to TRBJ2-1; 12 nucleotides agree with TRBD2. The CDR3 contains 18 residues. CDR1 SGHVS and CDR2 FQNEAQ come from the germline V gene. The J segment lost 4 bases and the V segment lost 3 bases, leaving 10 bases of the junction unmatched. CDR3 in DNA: TGTGCCAGCAGCTTCTTTACCGGGACTAGCGGGTCGTACAATGAGCAGTTCTTC. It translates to CASSFFTGTSGSYNEQFF.

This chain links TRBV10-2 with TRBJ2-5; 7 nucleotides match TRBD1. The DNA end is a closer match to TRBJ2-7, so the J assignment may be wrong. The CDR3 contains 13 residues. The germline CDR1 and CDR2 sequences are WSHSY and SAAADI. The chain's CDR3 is CASRTGVSYEQYF. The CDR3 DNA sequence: TGCGCCAGCAGAACAGGGGTCTCCTACGAGCAGTACTTC.